The rows below give T cell receptor beta chains drawn from one sample of a study of blood T cell repertoires in COVID-19. The data were produced by immunoSEQ multiplex PCR, yet TCRdb's version contains in-frame clones alone and is incomplete. The sample holds over 250,000 clones, 85% seen once. The sample taken for sequencing was peripheral blood. The origin of the receptors is a human donor in a cohort sampled during active COVID-19. The conserved cysteine and the conserved F or W are not part of the CDR3 here. The D gene is left open where the match is weak.

TRBD1	TRBV24-1	TRBJ2-7	ATSDPGQGSEQY
-	TRBV6-1	TRBJ2-3	ASKASTDTQY
-	TRBV18	TRBJ1-1	ASSGGEDTEAF
-	TRBV5-5	TRBJ1-4	ASSPLGTAEKLF
-	TRBV7-8	TRBJ2-3	ASSFYGSSTDTQY
-	TRBV4-1	TRBJ2-1	ASSPSPSFTDVEQF
TRBD1	TRBV5-4	TRBJ2-4	ASSPWDRRLGAAKNIQY
-	TRBV18	TRBJ1-3	ASSPDSPSSGNTIY
TRBD1	TRBV18	TRBJ2-2	ASSSGQVGTGELF
TRBD2	TRBV5-4	TRBJ2-7	ASSFGLVAGEYEQY
-	TRBV5-8	TRBJ2-7	ASSPPGEQY
-	TRBV6-1	TRBJ1-1	ASSEAGGQTEAF
-	TRBV21-1	TRBJ2-3	ASSIQGATRDSTDTQY
-	TRBV3-1/TRBV3-2	TRBJ2-2	ASSQDRRWLF
-	TRBV13	TRBJ1-4	ASSYKTLAEKLF
-	TRBV5-4	TRBJ2-3	ASSHGQRGSTDTQY
-	TRBV2	TRBJ2-1	ASSESGAGTREQF
-	TRBV7-2	TRBJ2-7	ASSLGAYSYEQY
-	TRBV18	TRBJ2-3	ASSPGLPTDTQY
TRBD2	TRBV5-4	TRBJ2-3	ASSSRAGLDYNTQY
-	TRBV5-1	TRBJ1-4	ASSSDTSGPEKLF
-	TRBV10-2	TRBJ1-1	ASSPQEMNTEAF
-	TRBV10-2	TRBJ2-3	ASLREQRTDTQY
TRBD1	TRBV27	TRBJ1-1	ASRPTGQNTEAF
-	TRBV27	TRBJ1-6	ASKYEQGSTYNSPLH
-	TRBV4-2	TRBJ1-3	ASREVSGNTIY
TRBD2	TRBV3-1/TRBV3-2	TRBJ2-7	ASSPPLPSGSSYEQY
-	TRBV6-5	TRBJ1-1	ASREGFFTEAF
-	TRBV5-1	TRBJ2-7	ASRRDLDSAEQY
TRBD1	TRBV18	TRBJ1-5	ASSPPGDRTIQPQH
TRBD1	TRBV5-4	TRBJ1-6	ASSPRGASYNSPLH
TRBD1	TRBV19	TRBJ1-1	ASQEGQLNTEAF
-	TRBV7-9	TRBJ1-1	ASSYVGVNTEAF
TRBD2	TRBV6-2/TRBV6-3	TRBJ2-3	ASSPGLAGADTQY
-	TRBV29-1	TRBJ2-4	SAKVGGLNIQY
TRBD2	TRBV5-1	TRBJ2-3	ASSLDPSGSTDTQY
TRBD1	TRBV6-5	TRBJ1-4	ASRGTAVEKLF
-	TRBV10-2	TRBJ1-2	ASRFSTGTYGYT
-	TRBV7-8	TRBJ2-3	ASRHREHGTDTQY
TRBD2	TRBV19	TRBJ2-5	ASQAGGGVETQY
-	TRBV3-1/TRBV3-2	TRBJ2-5	ASSPSDGVVETQY
TRBD2	TRBV4-2	TRBJ2-3	ASSQEKLAGGSTDTQY
TRBD2	TRBV19	TRBJ2-2	ASSISGGSAGELF
-	TRBV12-3/TRBV12-4	TRBJ2-3	ASTLGGDTQY
TRBD1	TRBV7-9	TRBJ1-2	ASSNPRQGASYGYT
-	TRBV4-3	TRBJ2-2	ASSQSWGGTDTGELF
-	TRBV11-2	TRBJ1-1	ASSPTRGNTEAF
-	TRBV6-5	TRBJ2-4	ASSWRGAKNIQY
TRBD2	TRBV28	TRBJ2-4	ASSLGGRYIKNIQY
TRBD2	TRBV5-6	TRBJ2-5	ASSLLAGVETQY
TRBD1	TRBV4-3	TRBJ1-4	ASSHPGTGGTNEKLF
TRBD1	TRBV19	TRBJ1-2	ASRNLRGQSNYGYT
TRBD1	TRBV5-1	TRBJ1-1	ASSFGQGGTEAF
TRBD1	TRBV4-1	TRBJ2-6	ASSQTGWANVLT
-	TRBV5-1	TRBJ1-5	ASSLSGSNQPQH
TRBD2	TRBV14	TRBJ2-1	ASSQALGTSGKEQF
TRBD1	TRBV7-2	TRBJ1-1	AAGTGRLRTEAF
TRBD1	TRBV5-4	TRBJ1-1	ASSRGQTDTEAF